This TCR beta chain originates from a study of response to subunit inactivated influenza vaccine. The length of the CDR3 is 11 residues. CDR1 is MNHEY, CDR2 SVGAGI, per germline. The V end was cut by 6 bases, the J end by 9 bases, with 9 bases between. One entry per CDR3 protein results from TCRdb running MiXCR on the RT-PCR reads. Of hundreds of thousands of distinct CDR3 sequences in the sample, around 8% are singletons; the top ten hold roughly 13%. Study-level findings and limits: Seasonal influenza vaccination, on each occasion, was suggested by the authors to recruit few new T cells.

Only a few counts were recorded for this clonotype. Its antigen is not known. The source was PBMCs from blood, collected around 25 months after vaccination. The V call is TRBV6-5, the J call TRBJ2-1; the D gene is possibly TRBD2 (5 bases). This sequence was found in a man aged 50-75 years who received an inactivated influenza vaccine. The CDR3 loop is CASRSRGEQFF. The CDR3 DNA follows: TGTGCCAGCAGATCCCGGGGTGAGCAGTTCTTC.